A selection of T cell receptor beta chains follows, all from one sample in a study of ipilimumab plus nivolumab after autologous stem cell transplantation. Generated by immunoSEQ multiplex PCR, the TCRdb table keeps only in-frame clones and is missing some. The table has fewer than 15,000 clones, more than 60% seen once. The material sequenced was PBMCs, taken in a trial of ipilimumab plus nivolumab as post-transplant consolidation. The receptors derive from a male donor with multiple myeloma. Each CDR3 is given with its conserved first and last residue. The D gene is left open where the match is weak. Clone size appears in some rows only: once, few, many, or a class for an expanded clone.

D gene	clone size	V gene	J gene	CDR3 protein	CDR3 DNA
NA	medium-sized	TRBV14	TRBJ2-6	CASSTTRKGTYSGANVLTF	TGTGCCAGCAGCACGACAAGAAAGGGGACCTACTCTGGGGCCAACGTCCTGACTTTC
NA	NA	TRBV4-3	TRBJ1-2	CASSQDRNSYGYTF	TGCGCCAGCAGCCAAGATAGGAATTCCTATGGCTACACCTTC
TRBD2	NA	TRBV7-9	TRBJ2-1	CASSLGGGSYNEQFF	TGTGCCAGCAGCTTAGGCGGGGGGTCCTACAATGAGCAGTTCTTC
NA	NA	TRBV7-8	TRBJ2-2	CASIHRVGAGELFF	TGTGCCAGCATTCATAGAGTAGGGGCCGGGGAGCTGTTTTTT
NA	few	TRBV6-6	TRBJ2-7	CASSSADLTSYF	TGTGCCAGCAGTTCCGCCGATTTGACATCCTACTTC
NA	NA	TRBV9	TRBJ1-2	CASREDTGLYGYTF	TGTGCCAGCAGAGAAGACACGGGATTATATGGCTACACCTTC
NA	NA	TRBV30	TRBJ1-2	CAWSIVNNYGYTF	TGTGCCTGGAGTATCGTCAATAACTATGGCTACACCTTC
NA	few	TRBV6-5	TRBJ2-2	CASSFRTGELFF	TGTGCCAGCAGTTTCCGGACCGGGGAGCTGTTTTTT
NA	NA	TRBV6-1	TRBJ1-5	CASRRLNRDGQPQHF	TGTGCCAGCAGGAGATTGAACAGGGACGGTCAGCCCCAGCATTTT
NA	NA	TRBV7-2	TRBJ1-1	CASSPPAGGRKVGNTEAFF	TGTGCCAGCAGCCCCCCGGCCGGGGGGCGAAAGGTTGGGAACACTGAAGCTTTCTTT
TRBD2	few	TRBV7-2	TRBJ2-1	CASSRSGGANEQFF	TGTGCCAGCAGCCGTAGCGGGGGGGCCAATGAGCAGTTCTTC
TRBD1	NA	TRBV4-3	TRBJ1-2	CASSQLTGGIDYGYTF	TGCGCCAGCAGCCAATTGACAGGGGGAATTGACTATGGCTACACCTTC
TRBD2	medium-sized	TRBV7-9	TRBJ2-7	CASSPGSSGGYEQYF	TGTGCCAGCAGCCCAGGGTCTAGCGGGGGATACGAGCAGTACTTC
NA	NA	TRBV6-5	TRBJ1-1	CASSYRARVEAFF	TGTGCCAGCAGTTACAGGGCGCGGGTTGAAGCTTTCTTT
TRBD2	NA	TRBV5-1	TRBJ2-5	CASSQGLAGSLGRETQYF	TGCGCCAGCAGCCAGGGACTAGCGGGGAGTCTGGGCAGGGAGACCCAGTACTTC
NA	NA	TRBV28	TRBJ1-2	CASSVIGTLYGYTF	TGTGCCAGCAGTGTCATTGGGACACTCTATGGCTACACCTTC
TRBD2	NA	TRBV4-3	TRBJ2-4	CASSQSLAGGRESIQYF	TGCGCCAGCAGCCAATCACTAGCGGGGGGGCGGGAATCCATTCAGTACTTC
NA	few	TRBV7-2	TRBJ2-2	CASSSNRGGVNTGELFF	TGTGCCAGCAGCTCCAATCGAGGCGGCGTCAACACCGGGGAGCTGTTTTTT
NA	NA	TRBV7-8	TRBJ2-7	CASSVSRNRVYEQYF	TGTGCCAGCAGCGTGTCTCGTAATAGGGTCTACGAGCAGTACTTC
NA	NA	TRBV9	TRBJ1-6	CASSLDVFNSPLHF	TGTGCCAGCAGCCTGGACGTCTTTAATTCACCCCTCCACTTT
NA	NA	TRBV6-6	TRBJ1-2	CASSYRLGAPDGYTF	TGTGCCAGCAGTTACAGACTGGGGGCGCCGGATGGCTACACCTTC
NA	NA	TRBV7-3	TRBJ2-1	CASSPRGYNEQFF	TGTGCCAGCAGCCCCAGGGGCTACAATGAGCAGTTCTTC
TRBD1	NA	TRBV7-9	TRBJ1-2	CASSPSTGPLYGYTF	TGTGCCAGCAGCCCTTCGACAGGGCCACTCTATGGCTACACCTTC
NA	NA	TRBV2	TRBJ1-2	CASSGRRGAYGYTF	TGTGCCAGCAGCGGCCGTCGGGGGGCTTATGGCTACACCTTC
NA	NA	TRBV12-5	TRBJ2-5	CASGLGPPRAQYEETQYF	TGTGCTAGTGGTTTGGGACCCCCCCGGGCACAGTACGAAGAGACCCAGTACTTC
TRBD2	NA	TRBV10-1	TRBJ2-3	CASSGGLAGGTDTQYF	TGCGCCAGCAGTGGGGGACTAGCGGGGGGCACAGATACGCAGTATTTT
NA	NA	TRBV19	TRBJ1-5	CASSPPPLDRLNQPQHF	TGTGCCAGTAGTCCCCCCCCACTAGACCGACTGAATCAGCCCCAGCATTTT
TRBD1	NA	TRBV10-3	TRBJ2-3	CAIRGDRGTDTQYF	TGTGCCATCAGGGGGGACAGAGGCACAGATACGCAGTATTTT
TRBD1	NA	TRBV6-5	TRBJ1-1	CAIWTGYTEAFF	TGTGCCATTTGGACAGGCTACACTGAAGCTTTCTTT
NA	NA	TRBV28	TRBJ1-4	CASSPASTARTEKLFF	TGTGCCAGCAGCCCGGCCTCTACCGCCCGAACGGAAAAACTGTTTTTT
NA	NA	TRBV6-5	TRBJ1-6	CASRAGPYNSPLHF	TGTGCCAGCAGAGCAGGGCCCTATAATTCACCCCTCCACTTT
NA	once	TRBV9	TRBJ2-3	CASSVGRSISTDTQYF	TGTGCCAGCAGCGTGGGTCGGTCGATAAGCACAGATACGCAGTATTTT
NA	NA	TRBV15	TRBJ1-1	CATRIGGGTEAFF	TGTGCCACCAGGATCGGTGGAGGAACTGAAGCTTTCTTT
TRBD1	NA	TRBV30	TRBJ1-2	CAWSRGTTYGYTF	TGTGCCTGGAGCAGGGGGACAACCTATGGCTACACCTTC
NA	NA	TRBV28	TRBJ2-1	CASSLSYLDEQFF	TGTGCCAGCAGTTTATCGTATCTGGATGAGCAGTTCTTC
TRBD1	NA	TRBV10-3	TRBJ2-7	CAISDLLDRPYEQYF	TGTGCCATCAGTGATCTCCTGGACAGGCCCTACGAGCAGTACTTC